This TCR beta chain was found in a study of cytotoxic CD8 clonotypes in ibrutinib-treated CLL listed by TCRdb under 2021. For the study in its entirety: The cohort was composed of 11 relapsed/refractory and around 15 treatment-naive patients; IGHV unmutated status was identified in approximately 17 patients. Responses were partial in 24 patients and complete in 2; after median 68 months follow-up, some 15 stayed in remission and roughly twelve progressed. Samples at response were collected after a median of roughly 13 months of treatment, with a range of roughly 6 to 36 months. Samples averaged roughly 260,000 productive templates and more than 85,000 productive rearrangements. Longitudinal samples were obtainable from about 30% of the roughly 86 participants in the trial. Cryopreserved peripheral blood mononuclear cells were collected before treatment, at response, and at either disease progression or sustained remission. Every sample from remission and from progressive disease was obtained while the patients were still on ibrutinib. Overall results and qualifications from the work: Sampling times were not matched between sustained-remission and progressing patients, and lymph node repertoires were not studied. At ibrutinib response clonality went up, during sustained remission it held steady, and at progression it dropped back toward baseline. Public clonotypes were rare and either contracted or stayed stable during treatment, and the rise in clonality at ibrutinib response reflected the expansion of private clonotypes. Baseline clonality was found to be higher than that of age-matched healthy donors and was strongly correlated with circulating CD8+ T-cell counts.

For CDR1 and CDR2, the germline V gene lists SGHRS and YFSETQ. The CDR3 has 13 amino acids, counting the end cysteine and phenylalanine. Just CDR3 DNA is preserved here, 39 bases in frame from base 1. V sheds 5 bases and J sheds 4 bases, leaving 10 bases between their ends. As concerns this clone: Its antigen target is currently unknown. No clone much larger than this one lies a single base away; base qualities are absent.

In the paper's terms, the time point label means: progressive disease on ibrutinib. For TCR beta library preparation, approximately 2 micrograms of genomic DNA was extracted from cryopreserved PBMCs. Longitudinal blood samples from CLL patients receiving ibrutinib monotherapy were subjected to high-throughput TCR beta sequencing. The patients took part in an open-label, single-center phase 2 trial of ibrutinib monotherapy. The goal of deep resolution MiSeq sequencing was a depth between 1 in 1 million and 1 in 200,000 T cells, and coverage averaged 10x per clonotype. The immunoSEQ hsTCRB Kit was used to generate the TCR beta libraries. The original pipeline was this. Data were analyzed with ImmunoSEQ Data Assistant and ImmunoSEQ Analyzer, with V, D and J genes assigned per IMGT definitions. Clonality, with values ranging from 0 to 1, was calculated as one minus the normalized Shannon entropy of productive rearrangement frequencies. Public clonotype analysis was restricted to overrepresented clonotypes comprising at least 0.05% of each patient's repertoire. Fewer than 15 repertoires from age-matched healthy donors, obtained from immuneACCESS, served as clonality controls. TCRdb retrieved this table from immuneACCESS and kept in-frame rearrangements only. Not all clones are present; in checked studies, unresolved V genes account for under half, and no reason is known for the remainder. Clone size and V and J calls were adopted from that table, with D and trimming inferred from the DNA. Across this sample there are 50,000 to 70,000 clones, with roughly 58% seen only once. Of the sample, approximately 24% is held by the ten largest clones.

The source of this sequence is a human donor with chronic lymphocytic leukemia. The V gene is TRBV5-1 and the J gene is TRBJ2-1, with TRBD1 perhaps the D gene, on 6 matching bases. The sequences come from PBMCs, collected at disease progression, from a patient treated with ibrutinib. The CDR3 corresponds to CASRGTNYNEQFF. Read as DNA, the sequence is TGCGCCAGCAGAGGGACAAATTACAATGAGCAGTTCTTC.